This is a list of T cell receptor beta chains from one sample in a study of blood T cell repertoires in COVID-19. Data came from immunoSEQ multiplex PCR; TCRdb stores just in-frame clones and leaves some out. This sample carries approximately 300,000 clones, around 89% of them seen once, and the ten largest clones take approximately 4%. Sample: peripheral blood. These receptors all come from a woman aged 50 to 65 with active or convalescent COVID-19. CDR3s leave out the opening cysteine and the closing phenylalanine or tryptophan. Some rows mark clone size as missing; the rest say once, few, many or name a class of expanded clone.

V	J	size	length	CDR3
TRBV7-9	TRBJ2-5	NA	11	ASSFGGGETQY
TRBV29-1	TRBJ2-1	few	14	SVEVEGLADYNEQF
TRBV5-1	TRBJ1-2	NA	12	ASSLDGGNYGYT
TRBV11-2	TRBJ2-1	NA	12	ASSLGSSYNEQF
TRBV28	TRBJ2-3	NA	11	ASSPGTTDTQY
TRBV6-6	TRBJ1-1	NA	11	ASLRRLGTEAF
TRBV30	TRBJ2-7	NA	12	AWSVAAGVDEQY
TRBV12-5	TRBJ2-3	NA	13	ASAYGLASTDTQY
TRBV5-5	TRBJ1-5	NA	11	ASSVTDYQPQH
TRBV7-9	TRBJ2-7	NA	12	ASSLEGQRWEQY
TRBV4-2	TRBJ1-5	NA	15	ASSQESGGRGRQPQH
TRBV5-1	TRBJ1-1	once	14	ASSLQSHIMNTEAF
TRBV7-3	TRBJ2-3	NA	13	ASSFVAGSTDTQY
TRBV7-3	TRBJ2-2	NA	15	ASSLGWDRVNTGELF
TRBV7-2	TRBJ2-5	NA	13	ASSLAWAGAETQY
TRBV28	TRBJ1-1	NA	13	ASSSLPEGWTEAF
TRBV5-1	TRBJ2-1	once	13	ASSLVPSGSNEQF
TRBV30	TRBJ2-3	NA	9	AWRGGDTQY
TRBV5-4	TRBJ2-7	NA	11	ASSLPSSYEQY
TRBV25-1	TRBJ1-5	NA	11	ASSDRGNQPQH
TRBV5-1	TRBJ2-7	NA	13	ASTDTGTNSYEQY